The 20 T cell receptor beta chains below all came from one sample that was sequenced in a study of cytomegalovirus exposure and HLA in healthy donors. The PCR ran on 60 Vbeta and 13 Jbeta primers. Method: immunoSEQ multiplex PCR; TCRdb's copy keeps in-frame clones and lacks some. The repertoire holds 130,000 to 150,000 clones, with 75% to 80% as singletons. Sequencing was performed on PBMCs. Receptors were obtained from a man between 18 and 35 years old in good health and CMV-seronegative.

This clone has only a few counts. CDR3: CASSLSEGSEFF. The CDR3 DNA follows: TGTGCCAGCAGTTTATCGGAGGGTTCGGAGTTCTTC. This chain joins TRBV27 and TRBJ2-1; possible D gene TRBD2, 6 bases. The CDR3 covers 12 residues. Germline CDR1 and CDR2: MNHEY and SMNVEV (reference sequence). V gave up 0 bases and J gave up 14 bases, with 11 bases separating them.

The chain has TRBV9 and TRBJ2-7, with a weak D call TRBD2 (6 bases). CDR3 length equals 18 residues. V lost 0 bases and J 0 bases, leaving 19 bases between the germline ends. CDR1 is SGDLS, CDR2 YYNGEE, per germline. The CDR3 DNA sequence: TGTGCCAGCAGCGTAGAAGGTGGAGGGTGGTTGAGCTCCTACGAGCAGTACTTC. It specifies CASSVEGGGWLSSYEQYF.

The V gene is TRBV6-6, the J gene TRBJ2-7; weak D call: TRBD1 (5 bases). The germline V and J ends were trimmed by 6 bases and 6 bases, with 12 bases remaining between them. Per germline, CDR1 MNHNY and CDR2 SVGAGI (reference sequence). The CDR3 contains 12 residues. The CDR3 region has the DNA TGTGCCAGCAGCCAATGGGGCAGCGAGCAGTACTTC. It yields the protein CASSQWGSEQYF.

V usage is TRBV19 and J usage is TRBJ1-2, with TRBD1 as a possible D gene (6 bases). The germline CDR1 and CDR2 sequences are LNHDA and SQIVND (reference sequence). The CDR3 loop spans 15 amino acids. Between the trimmed V and J ends, which lost 4 bases and 6 bases, there was a span of 18 bases. The CDR3 nucleotides read TGTGCCAGTAGTAATCCGGACAGCCCCCGAGATGGCTACACCTTC. It yields the protein CASSNPDSPRDGYTF.

This clone was detected once. At one end, the junction sequence differs from germline, possibly due to a read error. The chain recombines TRBV7-9 with TRBJ1-2, with D maybe TRBD1 (6 bases). Germline V gene lookup returns CDR1 SEHNR and CDR2 FQNEAQ (reference sequence). This CDR3 is 15 amino acids long. CDR3 residues: CSSSLVAGAAYGYTF. Written as DNA, the CDR3 is TGTTCCAGCAGCTTAGTTGCGGGGGCCGCCTATGGCTACACCTTC.

The V call is TRBV7-9, the J call TRBJ2-7; 11 bases fit TRBD1. The junction had 11 bases not matched to a gene; V was cut back by 5 bases and J by 5 bases. Germline V gene lookup returns CDR1 SEHNR and CDR2 FQNEAQ (reference sequence). The CDR3 covers 16 residues. The DNA for the CDR3 is TGTGCCAGCAGCCTACTAGGGACAGGGGGGTACGACGAGCAGTACTTC. It encodes CASSLLGTGGYDEQYF.

This clone appeared a few times. The chain joins TRBV10-1 to TRBJ1-2; D is ambiguous. CDR3 length: 14 amino acids. Trimming removed 0 bases at V and 4 bases at J, with 9 bases between. The germline V gene has CDR1 WNHNN and CDR2 SYGVQD (reference sequence). The CDR3 bases are TGCGCCAGCAGTGAGTCTGGACTCACCTATGGCTACACCTTC. Translation: CASSESGLTYGYTF.

This chain links TRBV27 with TRBJ2-7; 13 nucleotides match TRBD2. V dropped 4 bases and J dropped 3; count of bases not matched to a gene: 0. Per germline, CDR1 MNHEY and CDR2 SMNVEV (reference sequence). The CDR3 extends over 14 amino acids. This CDR3 reads CASSWTSGGYEQYF. CDR3 coding DNA: TGTGCCAGCAGTTGGACTAGCGGGGGCTACGAGCAGTACTTC.

The chain joins TRBV30 to TRBJ1-2; D is ambiguous. V lost 0 bases and J lost 5, with 4 bases in between. Germline CDR1 is GTSNPN and CDR2 is SVGIG (reference sequence). There are 11 residues in the CDR3. Here the CDR3 DNA reads TGTGCCTGGAGTGTCCAATATGGCTACACCTTC. Translated, it gives CAWSVQYGYTF.

The V gene is TRBV6-1, the J gene TRBJ1-3; a weak D match, TRBD1 (5 bases). CDR1 is MNHNS, CDR2 SASEGT, per germline. The CDR3 is 14 amino acids. Between the trimmed V and J ends, which lost 6 bases and 0 bases, there was a span of 9 bases. The CDR3 nucleotides are TGTGCCAGCAGGGAGGGGAACTCTGGAAACACCATATATTTT. Translation gives CASREGNSGNTIYF.

J is TRBJ2-7 and V is TRBV27; 12 bases match TRBD2. This CDR3 is built from 16 residues. Germline CDR1 reads MNHEY; CDR2 reads SMNVEV (reference sequence). Trimming cost V 5 bases and J 3 bases; bases outside gene matches: 8. CDR3 in DNA: TGTGCCAGCAGTATGCAACTAGCGGGAGGCTTCTACGAGCAGTACTTC. Translated: CASSMQLAGGFYEQYF.

This clone has a handful of counts. This chain uses TRBV15 with TRBJ2-3, with D perhaps matching TRBD2 (7 bases). The germline V gene encodes CDR1 LNHNV and CDR2 YYDKDF (reference sequence). The CDR3 totals 15 residues. Trimming pared 6 bases from V and 1 base from J, leaving 14 bases between. The CDR3 region has the DNA TGTGCCACCAGATCGGCGGGGGCCCGCACAGATACGCAGTATTTT. This sequence encodes CATRSAGARTDTQYF.

This chain uses TRBV5-4 with TRBJ2-7; possibly TRBD1 for D (5 bases). The length of the CDR3 is 12 residues. The ends were cut back, 0 bases at V and 5 bases at J, with 6 bases in the middle. In germline, CDR1 is SGHNT, CDR2 YYREEE (reference sequence). The CDR3 region is CASSLGGDEQYF. The CDR3 DNA sequence: TGTGCCAGCAGCTTGGGGGGCGACGAGCAGTACTTC.

The chain carries TRBV27 and TRBJ1-5; D perhaps matches TRBD1 (6 bases). This CDR3 contains 13 residues. V lost 7 bases to trimming and J lost 5 bases, with 12 bases between them. In germline, CDR1 is MNHEY, CDR2 SMNVEV (reference sequence). CDR3: CASKQGLYQPQHF. As DNA, the CDR3 is TGTGCCAGCAAACAGGGATTATATCAGCCCCAGCATTTT.

CDR3 sequence reads: CASSRAWGPETQYF. The CDR3 DNA sequence: TGCGCCAGCAGCCGAGCGTGGGGGCCCGAGACCCAGTACTTC. The chain employs TRBV5-1 and TRBJ2-5; maybe TRBD1 (6 bases). V lost 4 bases, J lost 5 bases, and 15 bases lay in between. This CDR3 has 14 amino acids. The germline V gene encodes CDR1 SGHRS and CDR2 YFSETQ.

V is TRBV7-9 and J is TRBJ1-4; TRBD1 aligns across 8 bases. This CDR3 comprises 15 residues. V gave up 5 bases and J gave up 4 bases; unmatched junction bases: 6. Germline assignment: CDR1 SEHNR and CDR2 FQNEAQ (reference sequence). The CDR3 is CASSPGTGHNEKLFF. CDR3 nucleotide sequence: TGTGCCAGCAGCCCCGGGACAGGACATAATGAAAAACTGTTTTTT.

V usage is TRBV27 and J usage is TRBJ2-5; 9 positions match TRBD2. Germline V gene data show CDR1 as MNHEY and CDR2 as SMNVEV (reference sequence). V dropped 2 bases and J dropped 7; count of bases not matched to a gene: 17. This CDR3 has 18 amino acids. The CDR3 DNA follows: TGTGCCAGCAGTTTAGGTAGAATAGCGGGAGTACGTTCCGGGACCCAGTACTTC. Protein sequence: CASSLGRIAGVRSGTQYF.

This sequence joins TRBV9 and TRBJ2-1; perhaps TRBD1 as D (6 bases). From germline, CDR1 is SGDLS and CDR2 YYNGEE. With 0 bases removed from V and 10 bases from J, the gap between germline ends came to 17 bases. The CDR3 totals 15 residues. CDR3 residues: CASSVDLGQGREQFF. The CDR3 DNA sequence: TGTGCCAGCAGCGTAGATTTAGGGCAGGGGAGAGAGCAGTTCTTC.

The rearrangement uses TRBV28 and TRBJ2-3; D is unresolved. The germline gives CDR1 MDHEN, CDR2 SYDVKM. The CDR3 is 13 amino acids. V shed 5 bases and J shed 5 bases, with 11 bases lying between them. The CDR3 sequence is CASSRSDRDTQYF. The CDR3 DNA reads TGTGCCAGCAGTAGAAGCGACCGAGATACGCAGTATTTT.

V is TRBV19 and J is TRBJ2-2, with a weak D call TRBD2 (6 bases). V lost 6 bases to trimming and J lost 7 bases, with 15 bases between them. The length of the CDR3 is 14 residues. Germline values: CDR1 LNHDA, CDR2 SQIVND (reference sequence). The CDR3 is CASSDGRGFGELFF. Here the CDR3 DNA reads TGTGCCAGTAGCGACGGGAGAGGATTCGGGGAGCTGTTTTTT.